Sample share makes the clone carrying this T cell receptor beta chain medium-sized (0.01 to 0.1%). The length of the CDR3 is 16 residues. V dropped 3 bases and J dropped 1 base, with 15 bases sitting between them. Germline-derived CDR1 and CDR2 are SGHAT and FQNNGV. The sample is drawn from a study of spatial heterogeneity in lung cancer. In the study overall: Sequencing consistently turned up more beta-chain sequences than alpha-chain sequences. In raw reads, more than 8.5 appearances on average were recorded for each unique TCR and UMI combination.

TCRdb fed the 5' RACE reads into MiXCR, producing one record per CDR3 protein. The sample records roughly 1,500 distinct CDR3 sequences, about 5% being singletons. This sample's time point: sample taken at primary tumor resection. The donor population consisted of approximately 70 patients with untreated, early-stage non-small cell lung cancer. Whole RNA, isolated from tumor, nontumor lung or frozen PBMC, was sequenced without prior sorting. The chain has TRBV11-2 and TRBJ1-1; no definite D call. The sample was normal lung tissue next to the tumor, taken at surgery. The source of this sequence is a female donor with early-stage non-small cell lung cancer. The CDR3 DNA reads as TGTGCCAGCAGCTTCACTTCTTCGGGGTCGAACACTGAAGCTTTCTTT. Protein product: CASSFTSSGSNTEAFF.